This is a list of T cell receptor beta chains from one sample in a study of control samples from healthy donors and cancer patients. TCRdb's table, derived via immunoSEQ multiplex PCR, lists solely in-frame clones and lacks some. The profile shows around 170,000 clones, around 90% of them singletons. Sequences were obtained from blood. These receptors all stem from a woman in her 30s in good health. The CDR3 runs from the conserved cysteine through the conserved F or W. Fields, in order: D gene, J gene, V gene, clone size, CDR3 DNA, CDR3 protein. The D gene is left open where the match is weak. The size entry is marked missing in some rows and otherwise reads once, few, many or a size class.

d_call: -; j_call: TRBJ2-7; v_call: TRBV2; clone_size: -; cdr3_nt: TGTGCCAGCAGTGACCGGCTGGCCTACGAGCAGTACTTC; cdr3_aa: CASSDRLAYEQYF
d_call: -; j_call: TRBJ1-4; v_call: TRBV5-1; clone_size: -; cdr3_nt: TGCGCCAGCAGCTTGGCCGGTCTCGCGAACCTTGGGGAAAAACTGTTTTTT; cdr3_aa: CASSLAGLANLGEKLFF
d_call: TRBD2; j_call: TRBJ2-1; v_call: TRBV9; clone_size: -; cdr3_nt: TGTGCCAGCAGCCCCGAGCTAGCGGGAATCTACAATGAGCAGTTCTTC; cdr3_aa: CASSPELAGIYNEQFF
d_call: TRBD1; j_call: TRBJ1-1; v_call: TRBV4-1; clone_size: once; cdr3_nt: TGCGCCAGCAGCCATCCGGACAGGGGTTTGACTGAAGCTTTCTTT; cdr3_aa: CASSHPDRGLTEAFF
d_call: TRBD2; j_call: TRBJ2-2; v_call: TRBV6-4; clone_size: -; cdr3_nt: TGTGCCAGCAGTGACTCCCCGGGACTAACTACCGGGGAGCTGTTTTTT; cdr3_aa: CASSDSPGLTTGELFF
d_call: TRBD2; j_call: TRBJ2-3; v_call: TRBV19; clone_size: -; cdr3_nt: TGTGCCAGTAGTATATTTGGACTAGCGGCGGGGGATACGCAGTATTTT; cdr3_aa: CASSIFGLAAGDTQYF
d_call: -; j_call: TRBJ2-1; v_call: TRBV10-3; clone_size: -; cdr3_nt: TGTGCCATCAGCGGCAGACAAATAGAGGGGCAGTTCTTC; cdr3_aa: CAISGRQIEGQFF
d_call: -; j_call: TRBJ1-1; v_call: TRBV2; clone_size: -; cdr3_nt: TGTGCCGGTGGGGGGGCTGGGACTGAAGCTTTCTTT; cdr3_aa: CAGGGAGTEAFF
d_call: TRBD1; j_call: TRBJ1-2; v_call: TRBV14; clone_size: few; cdr3_nt: TGTGCCAGCAGCCGGGACAGGGTAGATGGCTACACCTTC; cdr3_aa: CASSRDRVDGYTF
d_call: -; j_call: TRBJ2-1; v_call: TRBV6-1; clone_size: -; cdr3_nt: TGTGCCAGCAGTGTTGAGAGGTCAGCCGCCTCCTACAATGAGCAGTTCTTC; cdr3_aa: CASSVERSAASYNEQFF
d_call: TRBD1; j_call: TRBJ2-7; v_call: TRBV27; clone_size: once; cdr3_nt: TGTGCCAGCAGTCTCCAGGGGGCGATGGACGAGCAGTACTTC; cdr3_aa: CASSLQGAMDEQYF
d_call: -; j_call: TRBJ1-6; v_call: TRBV2; clone_size: -; cdr3_nt: TGTGCCAGCAGTCGCCGGCCGGGTTCACCCCTCCACTTT; cdr3_aa: CASSRRPGSPLHF
d_call: -; j_call: TRBJ2-7; v_call: TRBV6-5; clone_size: -; cdr3_nt: TGTGCCAGCTCCCAGAGGGTCGTCTACGAGCAGTACTTC; cdr3_aa: CASSQRVVYEQYF
d_call: -; j_call: TRBJ2-2; v_call: TRBV18; clone_size: -; cdr3_nt: TGTGCCAGCTCACCGGGGTGGAGCAGGGAGCTGTTTTTT; cdr3_aa: CASSPGWSRELFF
d_call: -; j_call: TRBJ2-7; v_call: TRBV10-2; clone_size: -; cdr3_nt: TGCGCCAGCAGTGAGGGCAGTCTTTTCTCCTACGAGCAGTACTTC; cdr3_aa: CASSEGSLFSYEQYF
d_call: TRBD2; j_call: TRBJ2-7; v_call: TRBV5-6; clone_size: -; cdr3_nt: TGTGCCAGCAGCGAGCGGGGAGGTTACTCCTTC; cdr3_aa: CASSERGGYSF
d_call: TRBD2; j_call: TRBJ2-1; v_call: TRBV5-4; clone_size: -; cdr3_nt: TGTGCCAGCAGCTTGGGGGGGACTAGCTCTTACAATGAGCAGTTCTTC; cdr3_aa: CASSLGGTSSYNEQFF
d_call: -; j_call: TRBJ2-7; v_call: TRBV18; clone_size: -; cdr3_nt: TGTGCCAGCTCACCCGGTGAGGAGCGTAGCTCCTACGAGCAGTACTTC; cdr3_aa: CASSPGEERSSYEQYF
d_call: TRBD2; j_call: TRBJ2-1; v_call: TRBV7-2; clone_size: -; cdr3_nt: TGTGCCAGCAGCTCAAAACTAGCGGGAGACTACAATGAGCAGTTCTTC; cdr3_aa: CASSSKLAGDYNEQFF
d_call: TRBD1; j_call: TRBJ2-7; v_call: TRBV7-2; clone_size: -; cdr3_nt: TGTGCCAGCAGCTTCGGACAGGGGGCAGGCGAGCAGTACTTC; cdr3_aa: CASSFGQGAGEQYF
d_call: -; j_call: TRBJ1-5; v_call: TRBV5-5; clone_size: -; cdr3_nt: TGTGCCAGCAGCTTATGGGGTGGGGATAGCAATCAGCCCCAGCATTTT; cdr3_aa: CASSLWGGDSNQPQHF
d_call: -; j_call: TRBJ2-7; v_call: TRBV7-2; clone_size: -; cdr3_nt: TGTGCCAGCAGCTTAGTAGCCAACTCCTACGAGCAGTACTTC; cdr3_aa: CASSLVANSYEQYF
d_call: TRBD1; j_call: TRBJ1-1; v_call: TRBV7-9; clone_size: few; cdr3_nt: TGTGCCAGCAGCGCACGGTCGGGACAGGGTGTTTCGAAAGCTTTCTTT; cdr3_aa: CASSARSGQGVSKAFF
d_call: -; j_call: TRBJ1-1; v_call: TRBV6-1; clone_size: -; cdr3_nt: TGTGCCAGCAGTGAACGGCAGGGGATGAACACTGAAGCTTTCTTT; cdr3_aa: CASSERQGMNTEAFF
d_call: -; j_call: TRBJ1-2; v_call: TRBV28; clone_size: -; cdr3_nt: TGTGCCAGCAGTTCCCCAGGCATCTATGGCTACACCTTC; cdr3_aa: CASSSPGIYGYTF
d_call: -; j_call: TRBJ1-1; v_call: TRBV28; clone_size: -; cdr3_nt: TGTGCCAGCAGTTTATTCGAGGTCCCTGAAGCTTTCTTT; cdr3_aa: CASSLFEVPEAFF
d_call: -; j_call: TRBJ1-2; v_call: TRBV6-5; clone_size: few; cdr3_nt: TGTGCCAGCAGTTACTCGGCAGGGTATAATGGCTACACCTTC; cdr3_aa: CASSYSAGYNGYTF
d_call: TRBD2; j_call: TRBJ2-7; v_call: TRBV4-3; clone_size: -; cdr3_nt: TGCGCCAGCAGCCAGCAGGGACTAGCGGGAGGTCAGCAGTACTTC; cdr3_aa: CASSQQGLAGGQQYF
d_call: -; j_call: TRBJ1-3; v_call: TRBV3-1/TRBV3-2; clone_size: -; cdr3_nt: TGTGCCAGCGGGGAGGGCTCTGGAAACACCATATATTTT; cdr3_aa: CASGEGSGNTIYF
d_call: TRBD1; j_call: TRBJ1-2; v_call: TRBV6-1; clone_size: -; cdr3_nt: TGTGCCAGCAGTGACCATTCCGGGACAGCTTATGGCTACACCTTC; cdr3_aa: CASSDHSGTAYGYTF
d_call: -; j_call: TRBJ1-1; v_call: TRBV19; clone_size: -; cdr3_nt: TGTGCCAGTAGTAACGGAATTGAAGCTTTCTTT; cdr3_aa: CASSNGIEAFF
d_call: TRBD1; j_call: TRBJ1-5; v_call: TRBV19; clone_size: -; cdr3_nt: TGTGCCAGTAGTATAACCCCAGGGACAGGGGGCAATCAGCCCCAGCATTTT; cdr3_aa: CASSITPGTGGNQPQHF
d_call: -; j_call: TRBJ1-2; v_call: TRBV28; clone_size: -; cdr3_nt: TGTGCCAGCAGTGAAGGGGCCTATAGCTACACCTTC; cdr3_aa: CASSEGAYSYTF
d_call: -; j_call: TRBJ1-2; v_call: TRBV19; clone_size: -; cdr3_nt: TGTGCCAGTAGTATAGCGGAAGGGGCCGTGGATGGCTACACCTTC; cdr3_aa: CASSIAEGAVDGYTF
d_call: TRBD1; j_call: TRBJ1-2; v_call: TRBV28; clone_size: once; cdr3_nt: TGTGCCAGCAGTTGGGACAGGGGCCTCTCCTATGGCTACACCTTC; cdr3_aa: CASSWDRGLSYGYTF
d_call: TRBD1; j_call: TRBJ2-7; v_call: TRBV19; clone_size: -; cdr3_nt: TGTGCCAGTAGGCCGGGACAGGGGCCCTACGAGCAGTACTTC; cdr3_aa: CASRPGQGPYEQYF
d_call: -; j_call: TRBJ2-7; v_call: TRBV5-4; clone_size: few; cdr3_nt: TGTGCCAGCAGCGCAAGCGGTTACGAGCAGTACTTC; cdr3_aa: CASSASGYEQYF
d_call: TRBD2; j_call: TRBJ2-3; v_call: TRBV15; clone_size: once; cdr3_nt: TGTGCCACCAGCAGAGAACTAGCGGCTAGCACAGATACGCAGTATTTT; cdr3_aa: CATSRELAASTDTQYF
d_call: -; j_call: TRBJ1-1; v_call: TRBV27; clone_size: -; cdr3_nt: TGTGCCAGCAGTACCCGACTGACGATGAACACTGAAGCTTTCTTT; cdr3_aa: CASSTRLTMNTEAFF
d_call: -; j_call: TRBJ2-3; v_call: TRBV7-2; clone_size: once; cdr3_nt: TGTGCCAGCAGCTTCCCTGGAGTCGATACGCAGTATTTT; cdr3_aa: CASSFPGVDTQYF
d_call: -; j_call: TRBJ1-3; v_call: TRBV7-9; clone_size: once; cdr3_nt: TGTGCCAGCAGCTTGGGACAACACTCTGGAAACACCATATATTTT; cdr3_aa: CASSLGQHSGNTIYF
d_call: -; j_call: TRBJ2-7; v_call: TRBV4-1; clone_size: -; cdr3_nt: TGCGCCAGCAGCCAATTTCAAGGAGGAGGCCACGAGCAGTACTTC; cdr3_aa: CASSQFQGGGHEQYF
d_call: -; j_call: TRBJ1-1; v_call: TRBV2; clone_size: -; cdr3_nt: TGTGCCAGCAGTCGGGACACGAACACTGAAGCTTTCTTT; cdr3_aa: CASSRDTNTEAFF
d_call: TRBD1; j_call: TRBJ2-7; v_call: TRBV2; clone_size: -; cdr3_nt: TGTGCCAGCTGTTACTCCGGGACAGGGGGTTACGAGCAGTACTTC; cdr3_aa: CASCYSGTGGYEQYF
d_call: -; j_call: TRBJ2-1; v_call: TRBV9; clone_size: -; cdr3_nt: TGTGCCAGCAGCGTAGGGGGTGGGGATGAGCAGTTCTTC; cdr3_aa: CASSVGGGDEQFF
d_call: TRBD1; j_call: TRBJ2-7; v_call: TRBV2; clone_size: -; cdr3_nt: TGTGCCAGCAGAGCTAGGACAGGGCCCTACGAGCAGTACTTC; cdr3_aa: CASRARTGPYEQYF
d_call: TRBD1; j_call: TRBJ2-7; v_call: TRBV19; clone_size: -; cdr3_nt: TGTGCCAGTAGTCTTGACAGGGTCGGCGAGCAGTACTTC; cdr3_aa: CASSLDRVGEQYF
d_call: TRBD1; j_call: TRBJ2-1; v_call: TRBV7-2; clone_size: -; cdr3_nt: TGTGCCAGCAGCCCCCGGGACAGGGAGGGCGATGAGCAGTTCTTC; cdr3_aa: CASSPRDREGDEQFF
d_call: TRBD1; j_call: TRBJ1-5; v_call: TRBV9; clone_size: -; cdr3_nt: TGTGCCAGCAGCGTAGGACAGGGTAATCAGCCCCAGCATTTT; cdr3_aa: CASSVGQGNQPQHF
d_call: TRBD1; j_call: TRBJ1-5; v_call: TRBV6-1; clone_size: -; cdr3_nt: TGTGCCAGCAGTGAAAGGACAGGGGGCCTTCAGCCCCAGCATTTT; cdr3_aa: CASSERTGGLQPQHF
d_call: TRBD2; j_call: TRBJ2-7; v_call: TRBV27; clone_size: -; cdr3_nt: TGTGCCAGCAGGGGACTAGCCTCTCGAAGCTCCTACGAGCAGTACTTC; cdr3_aa: CASRGLASRSSYEQYF
d_call: -; j_call: TRBJ2-7; v_call: TRBV25-1; clone_size: -; cdr3_nt: TGTGCCAGCAGTGAACCCGGACAATTCTACGAGCAGTACTTC; cdr3_aa: CASSEPGQFYEQYF
d_call: -; j_call: TRBJ2-7; v_call: TRBV2; clone_size: -; cdr3_nt: TGTGCCAGCAAGGGGAACGGGGAGCAGTACTTC; cdr3_aa: CASKGNGEQYF
d_call: -; j_call: TRBJ2-2; v_call: TRBV14; clone_size: -; cdr3_nt: TGTGCCTCAAGCGGGTCGAACACCGGGGAGCTGTTTTTT; cdr3_aa: CASSGSNTGELFF